This T cell receptor beta chain stems from a study of cytomegalovirus exposure and HLA in healthy donors. V gave up 7 bases and J gave up 0 bases, with 10 bases separating them. Germline CDR1 reads SGHVS; CDR2 reads FNYEAQ. There are 15 residues in the CDR3. Clones were read by immunoSEQ multiplex PCR, and TCRdb kept only the in-frame ones, dropping some. The sample holds roughly 260,000 clones, 85% to 90% seen once. The chain recombines TRBV7-6 with TRBJ2-6, with D hard to call. Source material: PBMCs. The TCR originated in a man younger than 35 in good health and CMV-seronegative. CDR3 protein: CASTRHGSGANVLTF. The CDR3 DNA reads as TGTGCCAGCACCCGACACGGCTCTGGGGCCAACGTCCTGACTTTC.